This T cell receptor (beta chain) originates from a study of CD8 T cells in Susac syndrome. The multiple sclerosis control group comprised treatment-naive patients with stable or active relapsing-remitting disease. Negative isolation was used for CD8+ and CD4+ T cells, and FACS enrichment was applied to TEMRA cells. Reverse transcription used roughly 0.45 to 1 ug RNA and random hexamers. TCR beta CDR3 was amplified by immunoSEQ covering 54 Vbeta and 13 Jbeta. MiXCR was run by TCRdb on the immunoSEQ multiplex PCR reads, yielding one entry per CDR3 protein. Of 140,000 or so distinct CDR3 sequences listed, 85% to 95% were seen once; the top ten hold about 0.11%. Germline CDR1 and CDR2: SGDLS and YYNGEE. The CDR3 is 17 residues long. Germline trimming cut 0 bases from V and 4 bases from J; bases unmatched to any gene: 9.

The chain joins TRBV9 to TRBJ2-3; TRBD1 matches 9 bases. Sequenced sample: CD4+ T cells from PBMCs. This receptor was identified in a human donor with multiple sclerosis. The CDR3 sequence: CASSVGLGQGKADTQYF. The CDR3 nucleotides read TGTGCCAGCAGCGTAGGACTGGGACAGGGAAAGGCAGATACGCAGTATTTT.